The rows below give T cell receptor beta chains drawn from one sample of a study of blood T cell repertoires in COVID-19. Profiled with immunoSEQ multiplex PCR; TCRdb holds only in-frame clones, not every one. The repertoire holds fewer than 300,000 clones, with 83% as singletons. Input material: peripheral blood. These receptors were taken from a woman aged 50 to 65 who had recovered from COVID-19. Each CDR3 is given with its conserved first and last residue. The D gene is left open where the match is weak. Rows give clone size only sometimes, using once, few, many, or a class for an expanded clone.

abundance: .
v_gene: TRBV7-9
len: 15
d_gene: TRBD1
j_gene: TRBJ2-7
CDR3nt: TGTGCCAGCAGCTCCGACAGGGAAGTGGCCTACGAGCAGTACTTC
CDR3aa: CASSSDREVAYEQYF

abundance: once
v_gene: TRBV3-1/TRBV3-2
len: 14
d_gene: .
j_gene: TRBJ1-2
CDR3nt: TGTGCCAGCTCGAAACAGGCAGGTCGAACTGGCTACACCTTC
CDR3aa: CASSKQAGRTGYTF

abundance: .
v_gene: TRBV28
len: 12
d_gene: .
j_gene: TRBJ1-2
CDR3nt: TGTGCCAGCAAGCCACGGGACTATGGCTACACCTTC
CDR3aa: CASKPRDYGYTF

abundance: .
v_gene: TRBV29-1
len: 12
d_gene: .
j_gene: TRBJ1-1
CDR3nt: TGCAGCGTTGAGTTGGGGCGGGATGAAGCTTTCTTT
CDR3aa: CSVELGRDEAFF

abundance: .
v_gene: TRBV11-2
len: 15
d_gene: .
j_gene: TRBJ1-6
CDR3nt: TGTGCCAGCAGCTTAGATCGGAGTTTCAGCGCACCCCTCCACTTT
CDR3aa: CASSLDRSFSAPLHF

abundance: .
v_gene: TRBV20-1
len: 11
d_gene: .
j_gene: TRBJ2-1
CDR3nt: TGCAGTGCTAGCAGCGGCCATGAGCAGTTCTTC
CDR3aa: CSASSGHEQFF

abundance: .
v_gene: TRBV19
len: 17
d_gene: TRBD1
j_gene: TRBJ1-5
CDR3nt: TGTGCCAGTAGTATCCATCCGGGACAGGCGTCGAATCAGCCCCAGCATTTT
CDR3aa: CASSIHPGQASNQPQHF

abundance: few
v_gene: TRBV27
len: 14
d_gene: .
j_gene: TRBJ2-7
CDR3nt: TGTGCCAGCATGGGAACAGGGTCCTCCTACGAGCAGTACTTC
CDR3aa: CASMGTGSSYEQYF

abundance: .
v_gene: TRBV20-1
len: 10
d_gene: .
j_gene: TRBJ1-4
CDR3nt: TGCAGTGCCGGAGGTGAAAAACTGTTTTTT
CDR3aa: CSAGGEKLFF

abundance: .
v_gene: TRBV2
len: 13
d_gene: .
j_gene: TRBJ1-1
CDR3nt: TGTGCCAGCAAGGCTACTATGAACACTGAAGCTTTCTTT
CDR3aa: CASKATMNTEAFF

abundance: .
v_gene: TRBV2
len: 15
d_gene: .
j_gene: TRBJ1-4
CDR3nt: TGTGCCAGCAGGGTAACAGGGAGCGTAGGAGAAAAACTGTTTTTT
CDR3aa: CASRVTGSVGEKLFF